Detailed here is one TCR beta chain. The antigen is unknown. The germline gives CDR1 LNHNV, CDR2 YYDKDF (reference sequence). The CDR3 runs 17 residues. The V segment lost 4 bases and the J segment 4 bases; nucleotides outside the gene matches: 14. From the 5' RACE reads, TCRdb called clonotypes with MiXCR, one entry per CDR3 protein. The sample includes about 540,000 distinct CDR3 sequences, 10% to 15% of them seen just once. This sample was included in a study of CD8 T cells in ankylosing spondylitis. Broader study findings: Matched synovial fluid from ankylosing spondylitis patients was reported to be enriched for disease-linked clones. Ankylosing spondylitis blood appeared to be characterized by a TCR beta motif of under ten highly homologous variants.

The rearrangement joins TRBV15 to TRBJ2-3; 7 bases line up with TRBD2. The material sequenced was blood, either unsorted or a sorted T cell fraction (not recorded which). This receptor was identified in a male donor with ankylosing spondylitis. The CDR3 reads CATSKNLGEGSPDTQYF. In DNA form, the CDR3 reads TGTGCCACCAGCAAAAACCTGGGGGAGGGGTCCCCAGATACGCAGTATTTT.